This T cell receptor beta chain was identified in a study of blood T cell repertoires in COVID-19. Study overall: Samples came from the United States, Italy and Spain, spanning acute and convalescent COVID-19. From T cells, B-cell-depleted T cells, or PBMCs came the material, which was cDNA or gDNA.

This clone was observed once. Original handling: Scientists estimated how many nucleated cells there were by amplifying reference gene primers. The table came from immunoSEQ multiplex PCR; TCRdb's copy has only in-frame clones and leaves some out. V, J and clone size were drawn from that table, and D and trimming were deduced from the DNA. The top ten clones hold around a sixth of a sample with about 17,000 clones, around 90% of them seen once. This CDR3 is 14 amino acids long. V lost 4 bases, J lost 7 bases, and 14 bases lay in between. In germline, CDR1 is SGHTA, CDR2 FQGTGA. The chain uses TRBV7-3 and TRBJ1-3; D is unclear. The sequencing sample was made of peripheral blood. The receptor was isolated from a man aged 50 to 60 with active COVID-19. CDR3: CASSSGFPGNTIYF. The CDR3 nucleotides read TGTGCCAGCAGCTCCGGATTCCCCGGGAACACCATATATTTT.